These 31 T cell receptor beta chains were all obtained from the same sample, sequenced in a study of cytomegalovirus exposure and HLA in healthy donors. The PCR used 60 Vbeta and 13 Jbeta primers. TCRdb keeps only in-frame clones here, not all; method: immunoSEQ multiplex PCR. The sample records 130,000 or so clones, over 8% being singletons. The specimen was PBMCs. These TCRs come from a man in his forties in good health and CMV-seronegative.

This sequence joins TRBV4-3 and TRBJ1-1, with unresolved D. Germline loops: CDR1 LGHNA, CDR2 YSLEER. V was clipped by 3 bases and J by 3 bases, with 8 bases between them. The CDR3 has 13 amino acids. The CDR3 bases are TGCGCCAGCAGCCAGGCCCGGGACACTGAAGCTTTCTTT. Translation gives CASSQARDTEAFF.

This clone has just a few counts. The chain has TRBV5-5 and TRBJ1-1; TRBD1 aligns across 9 bases. V dropped 1 base and J dropped 4; count of bases not matched to a gene: 5. The CDR3 totals 15 residues. Germline V gene sequence: CDR1 SGHKS, CDR2 YYEKEE (reference sequence). CDR3 amino acids: CASSLTGGTVTEAFF. Here the CDR3 DNA reads TGTGCCAGCAGCTTGACAGGGGGCACAGTCACTGAAGCTTTCTTT. The complete variable domain, with remaining parts taken from reference TRBV5-5 and TRBJ1-1, reads DAGVTQSPTHLIKTRGQQVTLRCSPISGHKSVSWYQQVLGQGPQFIFQYYEKEERGRGNFPDRFSARQFPNYSSELNVNALLLGDSALYLCASSLTGGTVTEAFFGQGTRLTVV.

The table lists this clone with a count of one. The CDR3, as DNA: TGCAGTGCTAGACGGGAAAATGAGCAGTTCTTC. Its protein product is CSARRENEQFF. The V and J genes are TRBV20-1 and TRBJ2-1, with D possibly TRBD2 on 5 matching bases. Germline CDR1 reads DFQATT; CDR2 reads SNEGSKA (reference sequence). This CDR3 has 11 residues. Trimming pared 2 bases from V and 7 bases from J, leaving 6 bases between.

This clone was found a few times. The chain joins TRBV6-6 to TRBJ1-1, with D perhaps matching TRBD1 (6 bases). This CDR3 is built from 16 residues. V lost 5 bases and J lost 3, with 19 bases in between. Germline values: CDR1 MNHNY, CDR2 SVGAGI (reference sequence). DNA for the CDR3: TGTGCCAGCAGTAAGGGGGGGGAAGGGCGGGACACTGAAGCTTTCTTT. It encodes CASSKGGEGRDTEAFF.

This clone turned up a few times. This chain joins TRBV19 and TRBJ1-5, with 7 bases identical to TRBD1. Germline trimming cut 8 bases from V and 5 bases from J; bases unmatched to any gene: 6. Germline V lookup: CDR1 LNHDA, CDR2 SQIVND (reference sequence). The CDR3 consists of 13 residues. CDR3 loop: CASEQGNYQPQHF. The DNA for the CDR3 is TGTGCCAGTGAACAGGGGAACTATCAGCCCCAGCATTTT.

This clone was detected a few times. The rearrangement uses TRBV5-1 and TRBJ2-5, with 7 bases fitting TRBD1. Germline V gene data show CDR1 as SGHRS and CDR2 as YFSETQ. V lost 0 bases and J lost 5; bases outside the gene matches: 7. The CDR3 consists of 15 residues. The CDR3: CASSLAKGARETQYF. CDR3 DNA: TGCGCCAGCAGCTTGGCCAAGGGGGCGCGTGAGACCCAGTACTTC.

The chain combines TRBV2 with TRBJ1-2; D gene ambiguous. CDR1 SNHLY and CDR2 FYNNEI come from the germline V gene. The CDR3 loop spans 16 amino acids. Between the trimmed V and J ends, which lost 2 bases and 3 bases, there was a span of 16 bases. CDR3 coding DNA: TGTGCCAGCAGTGAAATGGCCCAACTAGGAGACTATGGCTACACCTTC. Protein sequence: CASSEMAQLGDYGYTF. Filled out from reference TRBV2 and TRBJ1-2, the complete variable domain reads EPEVTQTPSHQVTQMGQEVILRCVPISNHLYFYWYRQILGQKVEFLVSFYNNEISEKSEIFDDQFSVERPDGSNFTLKIRSTKLEDSAMYFCASSEMAQLGDYGYTFGSGTRLTVV.

J is TRBJ2-5 and V is TRBV30, with a possible D match to TRBD2 (6 bases). Germline CDR1 is GTSNPN and CDR2 is SVGIG (reference sequence). The V and J ends lost 2 bases and 5 bases respectively, with 18 bases between them. The CDR3 has 15 amino acids. The CDR3 DNA reads as TGTGCCTGGAGTCGTCCCCTTGGGAGGCGGGAGACCCAGTACTTC. It specifies CAWSRPLGRRETQYF.

At least ten counts were recorded for this clone. This chain links TRBV7-2 with TRBJ1-3; D is ambiguous. Germline lookup yields CDR1 SGHTA and CDR2 FQGNSA. The germline V and J ends were trimmed by 3 bases and 0 bases, with 9 bases remaining between them. The CDR3 runs to 15 residues. The chain's CDR3 is CASSLADFSGNTIYF. The CDR3 region has the DNA TGTGCCAGCAGCTTGGCGGATTTCTCTGGAAACACCATATATTTT.

This clone was observed a few times. The chain has TRBV18 and TRBJ1-2; D not certain. This CDR3 is built from 12 residues. V was trimmed by 3 bases and J by 8 bases, leaving 10 bases between them. Germline V gives CDR1 KGHSH, CDR2 LQKENI. Here the CDR3 DNA reads TGTGCCAGCTCACCGGAGGGAAGCGGCTACACCTTC. This encodes CASSPEGSGYTF.

This chain joins TRBV6-5 and TRBJ1-2, with D possibly TRBD1 on 6 matching bases. This CDR3 has 14 residues. The V end was cut by 2 bases, the J end by 1 base, with 8 bases between. The germline CDR1 and CDR2 sequences are MNHEY and SVGAGI. CDR3 residues: CASSYGTSNYGYTF. DNA for the CDR3: TGTGCCAGCAGTTACGGGACAAGTAACTATGGCTACACCTTC.

The chain recombines TRBV10-1 with TRBJ2-1, with 9 bases fitting TRBD2. There are 17 residues in the CDR3. The J segment lost 5 bases and the V segment lost 0 bases, leaving 8 bases of the junction unmatched. CDR1 is WNHNN, CDR2 SYGVQD, per germline (reference sequence). The CDR3 nucleotides read TGCGCCAGCAGTGAGTCGGGAAGCGGGGGGACAAACAATGAGCAGTTCTTC. The encoded protein is CASSESGSGGTNNEQFF.

CDR3 nucleotides: TGTGCCAGTAGTTGGGGGGGTATTGGGACTGAAGCTTTCTTT. It translates to CASSWGGIGTEAFF. V usage is TRBV19 and J usage is TRBJ1-1, with a possible D match to TRBD1 (5 bases). V dropped 5 bases and J dropped 5 bases, with 15 bases sitting between them. Germline CDR1 and CDR2: LNHDA and SQIVND (reference sequence). There are 14 residues in the CDR3.

This clone was counted a few times. This chain uses TRBV6-1 with TRBJ2-3, with 8 positions matching TRBD1. The CDR3 contains 15 residues. Trimming removed 3 bases from V and 2 bases from J; junction bases left unmatched: 4. Germline loops: CDR1 MNHNS, CDR2 SASEGT. The CDR3 loop is CASSDTGGNTDTQYF. The CDR3 region has the DNA TGTGCCAGCAGTGACACAGGGGGGAACACAGATACGCAGTATTTT.

The rearrangement uses TRBV23-1 and TRBJ2-2; 9 bases are a match to TRBD2. TRBV23-1 is annotated as an ORF whose role is uncertain. The CDR3 is made up of 18 amino acids. V shed 8 bases, J shed 0 bases, and the junction held 13 bases outside the gene matches. CDR3 coding DNA: TGCGCCAGCCCAAAAAGTGGGGCTAGCGGGGCGAACACCGGGGAGCTGTTTTTT. Protein sequence: CASPKSGASGANTGELFF.

This clone was seen a handful of times. In the same sample, other DNA sequences code for this CDR3. The rearrangement joins TRBV28 to TRBJ1-2; D perhaps matches TRBD1 (6 bases). The CDR3 covers 13 residues. V was shortened by 8 bases and J by 0 bases, with 10 bases between the two germline ends. The germline V gene encodes CDR1 MDHEN and CDR2 SYDVKM. The CDR3 loop is CASHRAPNYGYTF. CDR3 DNA: TGTGCCAGCCACAGGGCCCCTAACTATGGCTACACCTTC.

V gene TRBV6-5 combines with J gene TRBJ1-1; 9 bases are shared with TRBD1. J gave up 6 bases and V 2 bases, and 4 bases lay outside the gene matches. The CDR3 runs 14 residues. Germline V gene sequence: CDR1 MNHEY, CDR2 SVGAGI. CDR3 amino acids: CASSYGTGYAEAFF. The CDR3 coding sequence is TGTGCCAGCAGTTACGGGACAGGGTATGCTGAAGCTTTCTTT.

There are a few counts of this clone. The V and J genes are TRBV6-5 and TRBJ1-4; D gene unclear. This CDR3 region has 13 residues. The V gene's germline CDR1 is MNHEY and CDR2 SVGAGI. V was pared by 3 bases and J by 8 bases, with 10 bases between. CDR3 DNA sequence: TGTGCCAGCAGTTATTTGGGCCAGGAAAAACTGTTTTTT. This gives the protein CASSYLGQEKLFF.

The J gene is TRBJ2-3, the V gene TRBV6-6; 12 nucleotides match TRBD2. Per the germline V gene, CDR1 is MNHNY and CDR2 is SVGAGI (reference sequence). This CDR3 has 16 amino acids. V dropped 5 bases and J dropped 3; count of bases not matched to a gene: 6. In nucleotides, the CDR3 is TGTGCCAGCAGTCCAAATGGACTAGCGGGGACAGATACGCAGTATTTT. Translated: CASSPNGLAGTDTQYF.

This clone was detected only a few times. Here the CDR3 omits its conserved ending phenylalanine or tryptophan, so a read error is the likely source. J is TRBJ2-2 and V is TRBV7-9; D is ambiguous. CDR1 is SEHNR, CDR2 FQNEAQ, per germline (reference sequence). The CDR3 loop spans 12 amino acids. CDR3 loop: CARSSPTGELFV. The CDR3 coding sequence is TGTGCCAGAAGCTCCCCCACCGGGGAGCTGTTTGTT.

The chain couples TRBV11-2 to TRBJ1-4; 9 bases match TRBD1. The J segment lost 6 bases and the V segment lost 4 bases, leaving 3 bases of the junction unmatched. Germline V gene data show CDR1 as SGHAT and CDR2 as FQNNGV. CDR3 length: 14 amino acids. CDR3 bases: TGTGCCAGCAGCTCTGACAGGGGGTATGAAAAACTGTTTTTT. Its protein is CASSSDRGYEKLFF.

The rearrangement joins TRBV19 to TRBJ1-3, with unresolved D. Germline V lookup: CDR1 LNHDA, CDR2 SQIVND (reference sequence). Trimming shortened V by 3 bases and J by 1 base, and 7 bases separated the two germline ends. This CDR3 has 14 residues. The CDR3 nucleotides read TGTGCCAGTAGTATCCGGGAGTCTGGAAACACCATATATTTT. This gives the protein CASSIRESGNTIYF. The full variable domain, in which reference TRBV19 and TRBJ1-3 provide the parts outside the CDR3, is DGGITQSPKYLFRKEGQNVTLSCEQNLNHDAMYWYRQDPGQGLRLIYYSQIVNDFQKGDIAEGYSVSREKKESFPLTVTSAQKNPTAFYLCASSIRESGNTIYFGEGSWLTVV.

V usage is TRBV6-5 and J usage is TRBJ2-1; TRBD2 agrees at 14 bases. CDR1 and CDR2 (germline): MNHEY, SVGAGI. V shed 6 bases and J 9 bases; nucleotides not matched to a gene: 4. This CDR3 spans 14 amino acids. The CDR3 spells CASRGLAGVAEQFF. The CDR3 nucleotides are TGTGCCAGCAGGGGACTAGCGGGGGTCGCTGAGCAGTTCTTC.

A few counts support this clone. The V call is TRBV19, the J call TRBJ2-3, with TRBD1 identical over 7 bases. Trimming removed 6 bases from V and 0 bases from J; junction bases left unmatched: 3. CDR3 size: 14 residues. The germline CDR1 and CDR2 sequences are LNHDA and SQIVND (reference sequence). The CDR3 loop is CASSTGASTDTQYF. The CDR3 nucleotides read TGTGCCAGTAGCACAGGGGCCAGCACAGATACGCAGTATTTT. The full variable domain, with the rest looked up from reference TRBV19 and TRBJ2-3, is DGGITQSPKYLFRKEGQNVTLSCEQNLNHDAMYWYRQDPGQGLRLIYYSQIVNDFQKGDIAEGYSVSREKKESFPLTVTSAQKNPTAFYLCASSTGASTDTQYFGPGTRLTVL.

This clone was picked up a small number of times. This chain connects TRBV5-6 to TRBJ1-2, with D perhaps TRBD1 (6 bases). Germline V lookup: CDR1 SGHDT, CDR2 YYEEEE. V was cut by 4 bases and J by 4 bases, with 20 bases left in between. The CDR3 length is 16 residues. DNA for the CDR3: TGTGCCAGCAGCCGACAGGTCACGTCTTTCGTCTATGGCTACACCTTC. As protein: CASSRQVTSFVYGYTF.

This clone was seen a few times. The V gene is TRBV9, the J gene TRBJ2-3; D gene ambiguous. The V and J ends lost 4 bases and 0 bases respectively, with 12 bases between them. CDR3 length equals 15 residues. Germline CDR1 SGDLS, CDR2 YYNGEE. The CDR3 DNA reads as TGTGCCAGCAGCCCCTGGCCTTATAGCACAGATACGCAGTATTTT. Encoded protein: CASSPWPYSTDTQYF.

The sample holds a few counts of this clone. The V and J genes are TRBV12-5 and TRBJ2-5; TRBD1 might be the D (6 bases). The CDR3 runs to 13 residues. V was cut by 0 bases and J by 5 bases, with 7 bases left in between. Germline V gene lookup returns CDR1 LGHNT and CDR2 FRNRAP. The chain's CDR3 is CASGLVQGETQYF. The CDR3 bases are TGTGCTAGTGGTTTGGTCCAGGGGGAGACCCAGTACTTC.

The V and J genes are TRBV2 and TRBJ1-2; D is undetermined. The CDR3 runs 15 residues. The germline gives CDR1 SNHLY, CDR2 FYNNEI. V was trimmed by 7 bases and J by 7 bases, leaving 22 bases between them. CDR3 region: CASIPRLEGLAGYTF. DNA for the CDR3: TGTGCCAGCATTCCGAGGTTGGAGGGTTTGGCTGGCTACACCTTC.

This clone was counted a few times. The rearrangement links TRBV28 to TRBJ1-2, with D tentatively TRBD1 (5 bases). The V gene's germline CDR1 is MDHEN and CDR2 SYDVKM. V gave up 8 bases and J gave up 8 bases, with 9 bases separating them. The length of the CDR3 is 10 residues. CDR3 sequence: CASRGFGYTF. The CDR3, as DNA: TGTGCCAGCCGGGGGTTCGGCTACACCTTC.

The V gene is TRBV29-1, the J gene TRBJ2-7; TRBD1 matches 9 bases. The CDR3 is 11 residues long. Germline V CDR1 and CDR2: SQVTM, ANQGSEA. The ends lost 6 bases at V and 5 bases at J; junction bases unmatched: 2. CDR3 amino acids: CSVGQGHEQYF. The DNA of the CDR3 is TGCAGCGTGGGACAGGGCCACGAGCAGTACTTC.

This clone occurred a few times. The gene calls are TRBV30 and TRBJ2-7; TRBD1 might be the D (5 bases). This CDR3 is built from 12 residues. V dropped 6 bases and J dropped 3 bases, with 12 bases sitting between them. Germline V gene lookup returns CDR1 GTSNPN and CDR2 SVGIG (reference sequence). CDR3 nucleotide sequence: TGTGCCTGTGGCAGGGTCGGCTACGAGCAGTACTTC. It is translated as CACGRVGYEQYF.